Below are 18 T cell receptor beta chains sequenced from a single sample in a study of shared clonotypes between healthy human individuals. Using immunoSEQ multiplex PCR, the repertoire was profiled, and TCRdb retains in-frame clones only, with some absent. The table includes some 2,100,000 clones, around 95% detected once. Sample: naive CD4+ T cells sorted from blood. The subset is: CD45RA+ positively selected. These TCRs come from a young man in good health.

This clone was seen just once. V and J are TRBV9 and TRBJ2-2; D is undetermined. CDR1 and CDR2 (germline): SGDLS, YYNGEE. The CDR3 length is 15 residues. Trimming took 0 bases from V and 0 from J, leaving 6 bases between them. CDR3: CASSVDPANTGELFF. The CDR3 DNA reads TGTGCCAGCAGCGTAGACCCCGCGAACACCGGGGAGCTGTTTTTT.

The rearrangement uses TRBV11-2 and TRBJ1-6; no definite D call. Germline CDR1 reads SGHAT; CDR2 reads FQNNGV. Trimming shortened V by 3 bases and J by 3 bases, and 15 bases separated the two germline ends. CDR3 length: 17 amino acids. This chain's CDR3 is CASSFPRQVNYNSPLHF. In nucleotides, the CDR3 is TGTGCCAGCAGCTTCCCAAGGCAGGTGAACTATAATTCACCCCTCCACTTT.

The chain carries TRBV7-2 and TRBJ2-5; 7 bases are shared with TRBD2. The CDR3 spans 16 residues. The ends lost 5 bases at V and 2 bases at J; junction bases unmatched: 11. The germline CDR1 and CDR2 sequences are SGHTA and FQGNSA. In DNA, the CDR3 is TGTGCCAGCAGCCAATTGAACAGCGGGGATCAAGAGACCCAGTACTTC. Amino acid sequence: CASSQLNSGDQETQYF.

This chain links TRBV20-1 with TRBJ1-1; 7 positions agree with TRBD1. Germline values: CDR1 DFQATT, CDR2 SNEGSKA (reference sequence). Germline trimming cut 5 bases from V and 7 bases from J; bases unmatched to any gene: 4. CDR3 length: 11 residues. The CDR3 DNA follows: TGCAGTGCTGGATGGGACAGTGAAGCTTTCTTT. This translates into CSAGWDSEAFF.

The chain carries TRBV7-2 and TRBJ2-2, with 12 positions matching TRBD2. From germline, CDR1 is SGHTA and CDR2 FQGNSA. The length of the CDR3 is 18 residues. Trimming removed 5 bases from V and 4 bases from J; junction bases left unmatched: 11. DNA of the CDR3: TGTGCCAGCAGCCCCAAGACTAGCGGGAGCCCCCGCACCGGGGAGCTGTTTTTT. Translation gives CASSPKTSGSPRTGELFF.

CDR3 bases: TGTGCCAGCAGCGAACAGGGGCTGGTGGAGACCCAGTACTTC. This translates into CASSEQGLVETQYF. This chain joins TRBV9 and TRBJ2-5; 7 nucleotides agree with TRBD1. Trimming removed 3 bases from V and 5 bases from J; junction bases left unmatched: 7. This CDR3 is 14 amino acids long. CDR1 SGDLS and CDR2 YYNGEE come from the germline V gene.

This clone has a single count. V is TRBV6-1 and J is TRBJ1-1; TRBD1 matches at 7 bases. Germline V gives CDR1 MNHNS, CDR2 SASEGT. Trimming took 5 bases from V and 4 from J; bases not matched to a gene: 7. The CDR3 contains 14 residues. The CDR3 here is CASSKTGWATEAFF. CDR3 DNA: TGTGCCAGCAGTAAGACAGGGTGGGCCACTGAAGCTTTCTTT.

This rearrangement joins TRBV28 to TRBJ1-2, with 9 bases aligning to TRBD1. Germline CDR1 reads MDHEN; CDR2 reads SYDVKM. Trimming at V came to 3 bases and at J to 4 bases, leaving 6 bases not matched to a gene. The CDR3 loop spans 15 amino acids. CDR3 sequence (DNA): TGTGCCAGCAGTTTCCCTCCGGACAGGGGCTATGGCTACACCTTC. As protein: CASSFPPDRGYGYTF.

V is TRBV6-1 and J is TRBJ1-2, with TRBD1 matching 10 bases. Germline V CDR1 and CDR2: MNHNS, SASEGT. There are 14 residues in the CDR3. The V and J ends lost 6 bases and 8 bases, in that order; junction bases with no gene match: 9. The CDR3: CASRSGTGVGGYTF. The CDR3 coding sequence is TGTGCCAGCAGGTCCGGGACAGGGGTAGGCGGCTACACCTTC.

The chain employs TRBV5-4 and TRBJ2-1; 15 bases line up with TRBD2. CDR3 size: 15 residues. CDR1 is SGHNT and CDR2 is YYREEE in the germline V gene (reference sequence). J gave up 10 bases and V 3 bases, and 5 bases lay outside the gene matches. In DNA, the CDR3 is TGTGCCAGCAGCTCGGGACTAGCGGGGGGTGAAGAGCAGTTCTTC. Its protein product is CASSSGLAGGEEQFF.

In nucleotides, the CDR3 is TGTGCCAGCAGCACCTGGCAGGGAAACACTGAAGCTTTCTTT. Protein product: CASSTWQGNTEAFF. V is TRBV7-2 and J is TRBJ1-1; possible D gene TRBD1, 5 bases. Per the germline V gene, CDR1 is SGHTA and CDR2 is FQGNSA. V gave up 5 bases and J gave up 2 bases, with 12 bases separating them. CDR3 length: 14 amino acids. Combining the CDR3 with reference TRBV7-2 and TRBJ1-1 gives the whole variable domain GAGVSQSPSNKVTEKGKDVELRCDPISGHTALYWYRQSLGQGLEFLIYFQGNSAPDKSGLPSDRFSAERTGGSVSTLTIQRTQQEDSAVYLCASSTWQGNTEAFFGQGTRLTVV.

V is TRBV10-3 and J is TRBJ2-7, with 7 bases matching TRBD2. The V gene end was trimmed by 2 bases and the J gene end by 5 bases; junction bases not matched to a gene: 0. This CDR3 has 12 residues. Germline V lookup: CDR1 ENHRY, CDR2 SYGVKD. The CDR3 protein is CAISEAGDEQYF. The CDR3 DNA is TGTGCCATCAGTGAGGCGGGGGACGAGCAGTACTTC.

V usage is TRBV2 and J usage is TRBJ2-2; no clear D gene. CDR1 and CDR2 from the germline V gene are SNHLY and FYNNEI. The V end was cut by 1 base, the J end by 8 bases, with 8 bases between. This CDR3 region has 13 residues. CDR3 DNA: TGTGCCAGCAGTGAAGGGGATCCGGGGGAGCTGTTTTTT. Translated, it gives CASSEGDPGELFF.

The rearrangement links TRBV5-1 to TRBJ2-3, with 12 bases aligning to TRBD2. V trimming: 2 bases; J trimming: 2 bases; junction bases outside the gene matches: 6. The CDR3 is 17 amino acids. CDR1 is SGHRS and CDR2 is YFSETQ in the germline V gene. This chain's CDR3 is CASSLGLAGTNTDTQYF. The DNA of the CDR3 is TGCGCCAGCAGCTTAGGACTAGCGGGGACCAACACAGATACGCAGTATTTT.

The gene calls are TRBV19 and TRBJ1-3, with 7 nucleotides matching TRBD1. J was trimmed by 8 bases and V by 1 base; bases with no gene match: 14. CDR3 length: 17 residues. Germline-derived CDR1 and CDR2 are LNHDA and SQIVND (reference sequence). CDR3 loop: CASSIAFDRAPGHTIYF. The CDR3 nucleotides are TGTGCCAGTAGTATAGCCTTCGACAGGGCCCCTGGCCACACCATATATTTT.

This chain joins TRBV2 and TRBJ1-6; D call uncertain. CDR1 is SNHLY, CDR2 FYNNEI, per germline. V shed 3 bases and J shed 0 bases, with 9 bases lying between them. The CDR3 totals 16 residues. CDR3 amino acids: CASSDESGSYNSPLHF. In DNA form, the CDR3 reads TGTGCCAGCAGTGATGAGTCAGGCTCCTATAATTCACCCCTCCACTTT.

In DNA, the CDR3 is TGTGCCAGCTCCCTGAAACAGACAGGGGCAGAGACCCAGTACTTC. This translates into CASSLKQTGAETQYF. The chain combines TRBV18 with TRBJ2-5; 8 bases agree with TRBD1. The V gene's germline CDR1 is KGHSH and CDR2 LQKENI. The V and J ends lost 6 bases and 4 bases, in that order; junction bases with no gene match: 10. The CDR3 spans 15 residues.

The chain links TRBV4-3 to TRBJ2-4, with no clear D. Germline V gene lookup returns CDR1 LGHNA and CDR2 YSLEER. The V gene lost 0 bases and the J gene lost 7 bases, with 13 bases spanning the gap. The CDR3 covers 15 residues. The CDR3: CASSQESLGVNIQYF. CDR3 sequence (DNA): TGCGCCAGCAGCCAAGAGTCTCTAGGCGTGAACATTCAGTACTTC.